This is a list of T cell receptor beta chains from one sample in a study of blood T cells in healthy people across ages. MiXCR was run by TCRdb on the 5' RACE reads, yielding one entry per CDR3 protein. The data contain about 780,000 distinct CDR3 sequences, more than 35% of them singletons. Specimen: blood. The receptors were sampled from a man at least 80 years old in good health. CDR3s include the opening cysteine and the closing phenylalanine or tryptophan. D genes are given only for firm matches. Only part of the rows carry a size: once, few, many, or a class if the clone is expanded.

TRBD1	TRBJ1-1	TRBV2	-	CAGSEGGGMNTEAFF	TGTGCCGGCAGTGAAGGGGGCGGGATGAACACTGAAGCTTTCTTT
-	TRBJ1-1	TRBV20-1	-	CSARDLGRTAEAFF	TGCAGTGCTAGAGATTTGGGGAGAACAGCCGAAGCTTTCTTT
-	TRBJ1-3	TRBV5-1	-	CASSSSGAEDTIYF	TGCGCCAGCAGCTCCTCCGGGGCTGAAGACACCATATATTTT
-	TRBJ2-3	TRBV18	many	CASSPGASSTDTQYF	TGTGCCAGCTCACCGGGAGCCTCTAGCACAGATACGCAGTATTTT
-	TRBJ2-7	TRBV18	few	CASSGSLVEQYF	TGTGCCAGCTCAGGGTCCTTGGTCGAGCAGTACTTC
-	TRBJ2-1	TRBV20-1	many	CSARDRDWNEQFF	TGCAGTGCTAGAGACCGGGACTGGAATGAGCAGTTCTTC
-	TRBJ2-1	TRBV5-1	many	CASSPRVSSYNEQFF	TGCGCCAGCAGCCCCCGCGTTAGCTCCTACAATGAGCAGTTCTTC
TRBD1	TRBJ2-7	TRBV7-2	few	CASSLTTGTGYYEQYF	TGTGCCAGCAGCTTGACGACCGGGACAGGGTACTACGAGCAGTACTTC
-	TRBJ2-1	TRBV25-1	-	CASSDGWEFF	TGTGCCAGCAGTGACGGCTGGGAGTTCTTC
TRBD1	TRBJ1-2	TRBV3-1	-	CASSQGGQGKGGYTF	TGTGCCAGCAGCCAGGGGGGACAGGGGAAAGGTGGCTACACCTTC
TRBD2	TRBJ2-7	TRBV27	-	CASSLLSLAGAREQYF	TGTGCCAGCAGTTTATTAAGTCTAGCGGGGGCCAGGGAGCAGTACTTC